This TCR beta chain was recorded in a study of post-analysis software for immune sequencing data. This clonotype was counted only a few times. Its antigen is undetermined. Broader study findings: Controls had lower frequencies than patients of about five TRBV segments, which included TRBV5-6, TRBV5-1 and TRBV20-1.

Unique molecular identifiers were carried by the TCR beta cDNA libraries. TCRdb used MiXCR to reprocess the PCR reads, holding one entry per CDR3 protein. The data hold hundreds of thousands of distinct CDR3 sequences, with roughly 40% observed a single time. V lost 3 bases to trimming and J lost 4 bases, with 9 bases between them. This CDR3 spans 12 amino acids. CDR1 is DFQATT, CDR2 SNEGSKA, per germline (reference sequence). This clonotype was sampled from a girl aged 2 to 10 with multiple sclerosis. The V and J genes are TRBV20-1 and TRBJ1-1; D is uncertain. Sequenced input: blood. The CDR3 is CSASKGTTEAFF. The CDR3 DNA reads TGCAGTGCTAGCAAGGGTACCACTGAAGCTTTCTTT.